This T cell receptor beta chain was profiled in a study of shared clonotypes between healthy human individuals. The CDR3 is 16 amino acids. Germline assignment: CDR1 SGHRS and CDR2 YFSETQ. Trimming shortened V by 1 base and J by 0 bases, and 8 bases separated the two germline ends. Regarding this clone: The target antigen is unknown.

General study points: Investigators collected only blood, and repertoires in tissues likely differ. Shared clonotypes: about 5% naive CD4, roughly 3.5% naive CD8, less than 2.5% memory CD4, 0.4% memory CD8. Estimated richness values were generally larger in naive subsets than in memory subsets.

Original processing methods: ImmunoSEQ output held junction-only sequences without quality scores, so filtering differed. This table comes from immunoSEQ multiplex PCR, and its TCRdb copy is limited to in-frame clones, with some not included. From that table come the V and J calls and clone size; the DNA was used to work out D and trimming. The sample has about 2.4 million clones, under 95% seen once. Sequenced input: naive CD4+ T cells from PBMCs. Subset here: CD45RA+ positively selected. This receptor was identified in a man younger than 35 in good health. Some clones in this sample may be carry-over from other donors' samples. The V and J genes are TRBV5-1 and TRBJ2-6; no clear D gene. CDR3 sequence: CASSLIPNSGANVLTF. The CDR3 coding sequence is TGCGCCAGCAGCTTGATACCGAACTCTGGGGCCAACGTCCTGACTTTC.